This T cell receptor (beta chain) was sequenced in a study of blood T cell repertoires in COVID-19 (dated by TCRdb to about 2020). For the wider study: Samples from collaborators originated in the United States, Italy and Spain and spanned both the acute and convalescent phases of COVID-19. The prospective study material was composed of cDNA or gDNA derived from T cells, B-cell-depleted T cells, or PBMCs. Subjects who had been exposed to COVID-19, were actively infected with it, or had recovered from it provided the deeply sampled blood TCRbeta repertoires that made up the dataset. The repertoires were released in a freely available public database intended as a resource for research on the immune response to SARS-CoV-2. The samples were drawn from two sources: the first 160 participants of the ongoing ImmuneRACE study, and about 1,300 subjects contributed by 6 global collaborators. A de-identified subject ID, COVID-19 status, age in years and sex were almost always included in the sample metadata. HLA class I and class II types, where available, came from metadata supplied by the sample provider rather than from assay-based typing.

Collaborating institutions collected whole blood in K2EDTA tubes following their own protocols. Collaborator samples were shipped for TCRbeta analysis as frozen whole blood, isolated PBMCs, or DNA extracted from either sample type. TCRbeta CDR3 regions were amplified from genomic DNA using the immunoSEQ Assay, a bias-controlled multiplex PCR. The original pipeline was this. The number of nucleated cells in each sample was estimated by amplification of reference gene primers within the assay. To quantify the absolute abundance of each unique TCRbeta CDR3 rearrangement, sequence reads were collapsed and filtered. For each sample, productive Simpson clonality was calculated as the square root of Simpson's diversity index over productive rearrangements. As stored in TCRdb, this immuneACCESS dataset retains in-frame rearrangements with V and J assigned. A fraction of the clones does not appear; measured against another copy, unresolved V genes explain less than half of the discrepancy, and the remainder lacks a known reason. The V and J calls and clone size were taken over from that table, and D and trimming were inferred from the DNA. The sample data list about 120,000 clones, and 78% of these were observed just once. About 2.3% of the sample is in the top ten clones.

The paper's findings and limits, for the study overall: The amount of clinical and demographic metadata varied by source and participant and was provided uncurated.

V is cut back by 0 bases and J by 3 bases, with 5 bases in the junction unmatched. The cysteine opens and the phenylalanine closes a CDR3 of 17 amino acids. Only the CDR3 DNA stays, 51 bases, in frame from base 1. CDR1 WSHSY and CDR2 SAAADI are derived from the germline V gene. This clone appeared a single time. Its antigen is unknown. Within one base of it there is no much larger clone, and no base qualities were kept. The sequence was obtained from a man aged 70-80 years with acute or convalescent COVID-19. The sample comprised peripheral blood. The V gene is TRBV10-2 and the J gene is TRBJ2-2; 9 middle bases align to TRBD2. The CDR3 region reads CASSESILAGYTGELFF. In nucleotide form, the sequence is TGCGCCAGCAGTGAGTCGATTCTAGCGGGGTACACCGGGGAGCTGTTTTTT.